Listed below are T cell receptor beta chains from one sample, sequenced in a study of cytomegalovirus exposure and HLA in healthy donors. Generated by immunoSEQ multiplex PCR, the TCRdb table keeps only in-frame clones and is missing some. In the table there are approximately 150,000 clones, around 90% of which are singletons. What was sequenced was PBMCs. The receptors come from a man younger than 35 in good health and CMV-seropositive. The CDR3 runs from the conserved cysteine through the conserved F or W. The listing skips clone size in some rows; elsewhere it reads once, few, many or a size class.

TRBV9 | . | CASSVVSGRLAGLYNEQFF
TRBV6-4 | few | CASAAGGAGANVLTF
TRBV4-1 | . | CASSLSLAGDGETQYF
TRBV28 | . | CATILRETGFEAFF
TRBV25-1 | . | CASTPSGYSNYGYTF
TRBV18 | . | CASSATPYSTDTQYF
TRBV5-1 | . | CASSLSGGDTDTQYF
TRBV7-3 | . | CASSQTGDTQYF
TRBV27 | . | CASSLGEWETQYF
TRBV5-1 | . | CASSSGTSGGANEQFF
TRBV29-1 | . | CSVTGQGLRTEAFF
TRBV6-6 | . | CASSYWAREPNTEAFF
TRBV6-1 | . | CASSDRSPWSSYEQYF
TRBV5-6 | . | CASSLPQFSGHLGTEAFF
TRBV30 | . | CAWRPQGLGVYEQYF
TRBV4-1 | once | CASSQDALGLAGGPIQETQYF
TRBV28 | . | CASSFERPPVTYEQYF
TRBV6-5 | . | CASSYIGGRREQYF
TRBV6-5 | . | CASSYLQGETQYF
TRBV6-5 | . | CASSLLAEAETQYF
TRBV7-9 | . | CASSPLGGGANVLTF
TRBV30 | once | CAWSASAPKNIQYF
TRBV4-1 | . | CASSTGQGRNTIYF
TRBV11-2 | few | CASSSGQLNEQYF
TRBV7-6 | . | CASSLAAATYEQYF
TRBV11-3 | . | CASSALYRGKAGELFF
TRBV6-5 | . | CASTSDRGGNTIYF
TRBV27 | . | CASRSWGDYEQYF
TRBV27 | once | CASSPLREAYGYTF
TRBV11-3 | . | CASSLWSSGSNEQFF
TRBV29-1 | . | CSVVRQGVTYGYTF
TRBV5-1 | once | CASSQGGSNQPQHF
TRBV6-1 | once | CASRASRVPNTF
TRBV5-1 | . | CASTTSGRYNEQFF
TRBV7-6 | . | CASSSGTSGNNEQFF
TRBV9 | . | CASSELIRDRLSDTQYF
TRBV19 | . | CASSMSEGSSYEQYF
TRBV7-8 | . | CASSPTSQGDFRSGNTIYF
TRBV9 | . | CASSVGVGQGTYEQYF
TRBV6-5 | . | CASTAGGIYGYTF
TRBV29-1 | . | CSVEDRGGTNEAFF
TRBV18 | . | CASSPGLAAEQYF
TRBV5-6 | once | CASSLEQDMNTEAFF
TRBV9 | . | CASSLEGVTNQPQHF
TRBV18 | . | CASSPTSGGPAKNIQYF
TRBV18 | . | CASSPLEVLTEAFF
TRBV2 | . | CASSGPSTSLSTGELFF
TRBV7-6 | once | CASSISGGRYEQYF
TRBV10-1 | . | CASSESTGRSDTQYF
TRBV10-2 | . | CASYQGDYGYTF
TRBV7-8 | . | CASSLGTYSYEQYF
TRBV5-1 | . | CASSYQQGAGTEAFF
TRBV5-1 | . | CASSLHPGTGKETQYF
TRBV5-1 | . | CASSPGQGLVGQYF
TRBV7-2 | . | CASSQTGDRQPQHF
TRBV7-6 | many | CASSTPGLASDTQYF
TRBV4-1 | few | CASSQILPLLGRNNYGYTF
TRBV5-5 | once | CASSLSVTEAFF
TRBV6-5 | . | CASSYYDSLGEQFF